This T cell receptor (beta chain) emerged from a study of blood T cell repertoires in COVID-19. Study at large: Material from acute and convalescent COVID-19 was sourced from the United States, Italy and Spain. From T cells, B-cell-depleted T cells, or PBMCs came the material, which was cDNA or gDNA.

The V segment lost 1 base and the J segment 6 bases; nucleotides outside the gene matches: 9. The CDR3 totals 16 residues. Looked up from germline, CDR1 is SGHTA and CDR2 is FQGNSA. Under the authors' procedure: Researchers report that nucleated cell counts were estimated from reference gene primer amplification. Assay used: immunoSEQ multiplex PCR; TCRdb lists only in-frame clones, some missing. V and J calls and clone size are those listed in that table; D and trimming were worked out from the DNA. The sample carries under 500,000 clones, around nine tenths recorded once. Sequenced input: peripheral blood. V and J are TRBV7-2 and TRBJ2-1, with 7 bases matching TRBD1. This TCR derives from a woman between 25 and 40 years old with acute or convalescent COVID-19. DNA of the CDR3: TGTGCCAGCAGCTTAGGAGGGGGCAAGTACCGCAATGAGCAGTTCTTC. This gives the protein CASSLGGGKYRNEQFF.